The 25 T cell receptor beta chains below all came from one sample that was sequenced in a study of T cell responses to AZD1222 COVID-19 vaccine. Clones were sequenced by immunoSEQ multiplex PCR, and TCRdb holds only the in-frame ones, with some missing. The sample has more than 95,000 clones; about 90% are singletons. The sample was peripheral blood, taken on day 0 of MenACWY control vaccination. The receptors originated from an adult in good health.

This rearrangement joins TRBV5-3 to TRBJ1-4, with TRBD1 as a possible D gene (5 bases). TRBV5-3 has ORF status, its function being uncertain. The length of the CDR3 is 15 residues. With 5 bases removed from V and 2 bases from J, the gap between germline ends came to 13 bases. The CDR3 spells CARRTRGDTNEKLFF. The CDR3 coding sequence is TGTGCCAGAAGGACGAGGGGTGATACTAATGAAAAACTGTTTTTT.

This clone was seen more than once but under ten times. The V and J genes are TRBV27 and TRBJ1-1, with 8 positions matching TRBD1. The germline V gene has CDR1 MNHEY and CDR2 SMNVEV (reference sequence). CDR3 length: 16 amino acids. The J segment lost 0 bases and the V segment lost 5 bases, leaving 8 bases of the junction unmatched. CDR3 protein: CASSMRTGYMNTEAFF. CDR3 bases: TGTGCCAGCAGTATGAGGACAGGGTATATGAACACTGAAGCTTTCTTT.

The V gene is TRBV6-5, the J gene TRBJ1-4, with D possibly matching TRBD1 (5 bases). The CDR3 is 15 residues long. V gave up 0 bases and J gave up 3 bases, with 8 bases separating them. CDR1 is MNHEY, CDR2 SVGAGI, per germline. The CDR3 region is CASSYSRRANEKLFF. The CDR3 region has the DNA TGTGCCAGCAGTTACTCGCGCAGGGCTAATGAAAAACTGTTTTTT.

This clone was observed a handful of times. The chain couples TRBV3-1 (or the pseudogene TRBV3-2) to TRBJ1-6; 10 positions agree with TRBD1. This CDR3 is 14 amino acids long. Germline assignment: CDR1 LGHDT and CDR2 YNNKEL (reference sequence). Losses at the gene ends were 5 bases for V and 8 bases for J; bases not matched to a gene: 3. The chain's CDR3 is CASSIGTGDSPLHF. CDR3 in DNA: TGTGCCAGCAGCATCGGGACAGGGGATTCACCCCTCCACTTT.

CDR3 sequence (DNA): TGTGCCAGCAGCTTGGAACTAGCAATCCCCGGGGAGCTGTTTTTT. Translated: CASSLELAIPGELFF. The chain couples TRBV5-4 to TRBJ2-2; D is possibly TRBD2 (6 bases). The CDR3 covers 15 residues. Germline V gene sequence: CDR1 SGHNT, CDR2 YYREEE (reference sequence). V was shortened by 0 bases and J by 6 bases, with 12 bases between the two germline ends.

The CDR3 region is CASSEVMGYLTEAFF. The CDR3 coding sequence is TGTGCCAGCAGTGAAGTGATGGGTTATCTCACTGAAGCTTTCTTT. The J gene is TRBJ1-1, the V gene TRBV6-1; D unclear. The CDR3 is made up of 15 amino acids. In germline, CDR1 is MNHNS, CDR2 SASEGT. V shed 1 base and J shed 4 bases, with 13 bases lying between them.

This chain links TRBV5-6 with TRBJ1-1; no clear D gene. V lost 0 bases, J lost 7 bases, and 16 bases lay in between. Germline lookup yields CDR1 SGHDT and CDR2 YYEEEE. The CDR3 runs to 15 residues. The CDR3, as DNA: TGTGCCAGCAGCTTGGCAGGACTATCGCCGCTTGAAGCTTTCTTT. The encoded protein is CASSLAGLSPLEAFF.

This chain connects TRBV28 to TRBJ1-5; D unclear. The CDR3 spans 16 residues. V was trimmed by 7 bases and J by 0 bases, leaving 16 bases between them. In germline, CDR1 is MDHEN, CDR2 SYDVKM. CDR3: CASTLAGSYSNQPQHF. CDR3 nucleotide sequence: TGTGCCAGCACTCTAGCGGGCAGTTATAGCAATCAGCCCCAGCATTTT.

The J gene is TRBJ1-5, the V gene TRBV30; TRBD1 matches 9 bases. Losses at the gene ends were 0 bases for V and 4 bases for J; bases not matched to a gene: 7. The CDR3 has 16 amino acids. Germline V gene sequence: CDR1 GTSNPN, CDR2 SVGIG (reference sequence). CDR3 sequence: CAWSVQRGQGNQPQHF. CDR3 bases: TGTGCCTGGAGTGTACAGAGGGGACAGGGAAATCAGCCCCAGCATTTT.

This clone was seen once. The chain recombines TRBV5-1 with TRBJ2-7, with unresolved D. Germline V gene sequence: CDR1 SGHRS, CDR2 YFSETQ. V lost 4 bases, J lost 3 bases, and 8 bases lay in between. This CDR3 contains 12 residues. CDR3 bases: TGCGCCAGCAGCCGCCCCGACTACGAGCAGTACTTC. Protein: CASSRPDYEQYF.

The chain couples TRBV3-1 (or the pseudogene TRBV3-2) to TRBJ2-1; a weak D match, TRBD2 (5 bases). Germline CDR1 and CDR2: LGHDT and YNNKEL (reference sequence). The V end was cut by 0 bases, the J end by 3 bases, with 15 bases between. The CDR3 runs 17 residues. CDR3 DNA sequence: TGTGCCAGCAGCCAAGATCCGCCGGGGTCATACTACAATGAGCAGTTCTTC. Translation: CASSQDPPGSYYNEQFF.

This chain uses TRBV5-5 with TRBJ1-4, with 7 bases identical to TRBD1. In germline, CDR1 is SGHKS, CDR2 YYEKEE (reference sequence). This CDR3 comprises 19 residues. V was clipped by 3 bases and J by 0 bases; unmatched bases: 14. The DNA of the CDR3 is TGTGCCAGCAGCTCTAAGACAGGGTTTAGGGCGGCAACTAATGAAAAACTGTTTTTT. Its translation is CASSSKTGFRAATNEKLFF.

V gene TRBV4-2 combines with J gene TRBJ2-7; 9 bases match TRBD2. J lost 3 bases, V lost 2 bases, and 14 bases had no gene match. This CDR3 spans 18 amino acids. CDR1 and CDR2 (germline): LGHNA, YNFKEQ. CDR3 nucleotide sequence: TGTGCCAGCAGCCAAAAGCCCGGGAGGGCTAGCGGGATCTACGAGCAGTACTTC. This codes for CASSQKPGRASGIYEQYF.

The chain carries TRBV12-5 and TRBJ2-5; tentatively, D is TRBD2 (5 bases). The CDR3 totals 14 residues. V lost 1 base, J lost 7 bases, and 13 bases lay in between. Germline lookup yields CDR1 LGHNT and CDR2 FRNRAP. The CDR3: CASGLGSGLGTQYF. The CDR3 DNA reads TGTGCTAGTGGTTTGGGGAGCGGTTTGGGGACCCAGTACTTC.

CDR3 nucleotide sequence: TGTGCCAGCAGCAAAATAACAGGGCGGACCGGGGAGCTGTTTTTT. It is translated as CASSKITGRTGELFF. The chain combines TRBV21-1 with TRBJ2-2; the D call of TRBD1 is as the table states it, not checked on the DNA. TRBV21-1 is marked as a pseudogene. There are 15 residues in the CDR3.

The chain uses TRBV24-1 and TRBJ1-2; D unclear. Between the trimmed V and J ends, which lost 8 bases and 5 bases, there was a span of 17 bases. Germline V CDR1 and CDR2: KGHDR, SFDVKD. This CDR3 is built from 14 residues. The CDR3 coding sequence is TGTGCCACCATGGACTCCCGGCGGGGATATGGCTACACCTTC. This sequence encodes CATMDSRRGYGYTF.

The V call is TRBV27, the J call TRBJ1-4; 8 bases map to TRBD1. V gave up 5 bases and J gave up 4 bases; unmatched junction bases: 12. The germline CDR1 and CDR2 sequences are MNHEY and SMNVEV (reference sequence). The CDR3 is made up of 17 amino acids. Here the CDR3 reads CASSLRTGRRGNEKLFF. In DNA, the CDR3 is TGTGCCAGCAGTCTCCGGACAGGGCGGAGAGGTAATGAAAAACTGTTTTTT.

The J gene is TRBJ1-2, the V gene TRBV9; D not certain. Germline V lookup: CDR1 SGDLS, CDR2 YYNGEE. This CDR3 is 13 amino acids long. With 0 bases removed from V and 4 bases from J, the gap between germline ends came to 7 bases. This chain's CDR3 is CASSVGETYGYTF. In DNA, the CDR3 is TGTGCCAGCAGCGTAGGAGAGACCTATGGCTACACCTTC.

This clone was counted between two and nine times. CDR3 sequence reads: CASSYSLAGASYEQYV. CDR3 nucleotide sequence: TGTGCCAGCAGTTACTCTTTAGCGGGGGCCTCCTACGAGCAGTACGTC. The V and J genes are TRBV6-2 or TRBV6-3 and TRBJ2-7, with 9 positions matching TRBD2. The germline V gene has CDR1 MNHEY and CDR2 SVGEGT. This CDR3 is 16 amino acids long. After removal of 0 bases from V and 0 bases from J, the junction contained 3 bases not matched to a gene.

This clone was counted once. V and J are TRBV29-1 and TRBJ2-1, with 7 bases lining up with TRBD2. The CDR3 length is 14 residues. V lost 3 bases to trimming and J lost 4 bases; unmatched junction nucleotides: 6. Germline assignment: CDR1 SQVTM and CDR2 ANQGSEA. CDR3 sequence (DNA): TGCAGCGTTGAGAGTAGCGGGCATTACAATGAGCAGTTCTTC. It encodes CSVESSGHYNEQFF.

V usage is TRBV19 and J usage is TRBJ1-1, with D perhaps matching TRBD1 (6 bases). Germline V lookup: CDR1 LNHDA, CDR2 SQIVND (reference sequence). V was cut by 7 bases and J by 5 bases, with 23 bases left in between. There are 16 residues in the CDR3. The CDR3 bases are TGTGCCAGTAAAAGGGGGGCCCAAAGGTTGATTACTGAAGCTTTCTTT. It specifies CASKRGAQRLITEAFF.

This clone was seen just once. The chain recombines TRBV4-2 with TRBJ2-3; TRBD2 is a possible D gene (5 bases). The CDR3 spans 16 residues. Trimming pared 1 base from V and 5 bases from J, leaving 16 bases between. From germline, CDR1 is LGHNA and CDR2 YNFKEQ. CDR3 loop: CASSQVFAEGGDTQYF. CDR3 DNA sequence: TGTGCCAGCAGCCAAGTGTTTGCAGAGGGCGGAGATACGCAGTATTTT.

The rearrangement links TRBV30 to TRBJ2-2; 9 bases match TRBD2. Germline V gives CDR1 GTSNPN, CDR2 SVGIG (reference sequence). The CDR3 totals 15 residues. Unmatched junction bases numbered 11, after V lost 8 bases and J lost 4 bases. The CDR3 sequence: CARLGASGVTGELFF. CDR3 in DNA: TGTGCCCGATTGGGGGCTAGCGGGGTCACCGGGGAGCTGTTTTTT.

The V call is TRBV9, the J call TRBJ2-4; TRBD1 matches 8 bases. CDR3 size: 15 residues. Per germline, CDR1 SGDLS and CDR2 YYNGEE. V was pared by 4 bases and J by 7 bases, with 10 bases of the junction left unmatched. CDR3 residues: CASSPRPTGENIQYF. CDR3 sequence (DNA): TGTGCCAGCAGCCCCCGACCGACAGGGGAGAACATTCAGTACTTC.

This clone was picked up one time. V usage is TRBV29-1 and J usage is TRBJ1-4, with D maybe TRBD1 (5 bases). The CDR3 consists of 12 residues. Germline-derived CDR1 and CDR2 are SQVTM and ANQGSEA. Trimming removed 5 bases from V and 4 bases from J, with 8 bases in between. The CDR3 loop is CSVWDLNEKLFF. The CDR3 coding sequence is TGCAGCGTTTGGGACCTTAATGAAAAACTGTTTTTT.